This T cell receptor (beta chain) comes out of a study of cytomegalovirus exposure and HLA in healthy donors. Points from the study as a whole: Cytomegalovirus status was reportedly diagnosed by the classifier with high sensitivity and specificity. The investigators catalogued some 160 TCR beta chains as cytomegalovirus-associated.

Generated by immunoSEQ multiplex PCR, the TCRdb table keeps only in-frame clones and is missing some. The repertoire holds 200,000 or so clones, around 86% seen once, with about 2% in the top ten. The table lists this clone with a count of one. The antigen remains undetermined. The CDR3 totals 15 residues. CDR1 is SQVTM, CDR2 ANQGSEA, per germline. V lost 2 bases, J lost 2 bases, and 8 bases stayed unmatched. The genes are TRBV29-1 and TRBJ2-5; 7 bases fit TRBD1. Sample: PBMCs. The source is a woman aged 18-29 years in good health and CMV-seropositive. The CDR3 region has the DNA TGCAGCGTTGAACCACTTGACAGGGAGCAAGAGACCCAGTACTTC. Translating gives CSVEPLDREQETQYF.